The TCR beta chain under discussion was sequenced for a study of shared T cell receptors in the human thymus. Germline CDR1 and CDR2: GTSNPN and SVGIG (reference sequence). V lost 1 base and J 9 bases, leaving 6 bases between the germline ends. CDR3 length: 11 amino acids. Sequencing was performed with immunoSEQ multiplex PCR; in TCRdb, only in-frame clones are kept and a portion is missing. The sample shows about 380,000 clones, 85% to 95% of them seen only once. Sequenced input: thymocytes. This chain joins TRBV30 and TRBJ1-4; D unresolved. The sequence derives from a human donor. The DNA for the CDR3 is TGTGCCTGGAGTGCGGGCCAAAAACTGTTTTTT. It yields the protein CAWSAGQKLFF.